The entry below gives a single TCR beta chain sequence along with its context. No antigen is known for it. TCRdb keeps only in-frame clones here, not all; method: immunoSEQ multiplex PCR. The sample yields around 29,000 clones, approximately 95% seen once. Trimming took 2 bases from V and 11 from J, leaving 10 bases between them. The CDR3 covers 12 residues. Germline lookup yields CDR1 SEHNR and CDR2 FQNEAQ (reference sequence). This entry is derived from a study of lymphopenia after photon versus proton radiotherapy. Overall study results and limits: Survival link was tested only in deceased patients; proton benefit remains a possibility. Relative stability marked proton patients; photon patients lost diversity and naive cells. A bigger post-nadir fall in TCR diversity correlated inversely with survival time in deceased patients. After the lymphocyte nadir, photon-treated repertoires showed oligoclonal expansion, especially of CD8+ Temra cells.

The clonotype comes from a woman in her 50s with cholangiocarcinoma. The sequenced sample was peripheral blood, obtained from a patient treated with photon-based radiotherapy. The rearrangement links TRBV7-9 to TRBJ1-5, with D uncertain. The CDR3 loop is CASSLTDRAQHF. CDR3 nucleotide sequence: TGTGCCAGCAGCTTAACCGATAGGGCCCAGCATTTT.